This T cell receptor beta chain came from a study of T cell repertoires in cytomegalovirus infection. Study information: Alongside well-studied HLA-B-restricted CMV epitopes, recently identified HLA-C-restricted CMV epitopes were also used.

TCRdb re-derived calls from the reads in MiXCR, one entry per CDR3 protein. The sample contains hundreds of thousands of distinct CDR3 sequences, under 55% of which appear only once. The V gene's germline CDR1 is SGHTA and CDR2 FQGNSA. The length of the CDR3 is 15 residues. The V gene lost 3 bases and the J gene lost 3 bases, with 13 bases spanning the gap. This clonotype was detected a few times. Its antigen is as yet unknown. This receptor was taken from a human donor in good health (CMV status not recorded). Some clones in this sample may be carry-over from other donors' samples. The chain couples TRBV7-2 to TRBJ2-3; D might be TRBD1 (7 bases). Sample: cultured PBMCs, taken from culture after CMV antigen stimulation. DNA of the CDR3: TGTGCCAGCAGCTTTGCCCCAGGGGGGACAGATACGCAGTATTTT. It is translated as CASSFAPGGTDTQYF.